This record covers a single T cell receptor (beta chain). Its antigen remains unidentified. No much larger clone exists at a distance of one base, and base qualities are not known. The Qiagen DNeasy Blood and Tissue Kit was used to extract total genomic DNA from purified CD4+ T cells. Amplification and sequencing of the TCRbeta CDR3 region, as defined according to IMGT, were carried out with immunoSEQ immunosequencing protocols. In the authors' own workflow: The immunoSEQ service preprocessed the raw sequence data to correct PCR and sequencing errors. The sequence data were imported into the immunoSEQ Analyzer and were further analyzed using VDJtools v1.0.7. The paired Wilcoxon signed-rank test was used to test for differences between patients and controls. Not all clones reach the TCRdb copy of this immuneACCESS table, which keeps in-frame sequences only. Checked studies attribute under half of the gap to unresolved V genes and leave the rest unexplained. The V and J calls and clone size are taken from that table; D and trimming were inferred from the DNA. Recorded for this sample are about 13,000 clones; around nine tenths of them occurred a single time. The ten largest clones represent less than 0.9% of the sample.

The data stem from a study of untreated major depressive disorder (dated by TCRdb to the late 2010s). At the level of the whole study: In this cross-sectional case-control comparison, antidepressant-free major depressive disorder patients and individually matched non-depressed controls were compared on T cell phenotype and TCR repertoire. On the study overall, not on this receptor specifically: The sequencing comparisons used one-tailed planned tests on only three preselected Vbeta families. Because of the strict matching and exclusion criteria, the study sample was comparatively small, which limits how generalizable the findings are.

Every depressed patient was matched in pairs with a non-depressed control on sex, age, current smoking status and body mass index. European descent was reported for all participants. To qualify, patients needed a DSM-IV diagnosis of major depressive disorder plus a Hamilton Rating Scale for Depression score of 18 or higher. Before enrollment, patients had taken no psychiatric medication, antidepressants included, for at least 8 weeks. Depression severity ranging from moderate to severe was represented among patients. Major medical conditions, Axis I/II comorbidities, regular medication or illicit drug use, and drinking over 100 g alcohol weekly were applied as exclusion criteria for all participants. Approximately 30 ml of peripheral blood was drawn into EDTA tubes from each participant. Thawed PBMCs underwent magnetic negative selection with the BD IMag Human CD4 T Lymphocyte Enrichment Set to purify CD4+ T cells. Flow cytometry confirmed that the CD4+ enrichment method typically gave about 96% purity. A subgroup of a few case-control pairs, selected blind to chemokine receptor expression and flow-cytometric repertoire skewing results, was subjected to TCRbeta sequencing. All blood samples were collected in the morning at 8:00 a.m., and PBMCs were isolated by Ficoll-Hypaque gradient centrifugation. PBMCs were cryopreserved by gradual cooling to -80 degrees C and were kept in liquid nitrogen until assay.

Sequencing was performed on CD4+ T cells from PBMCs. This clonotype originated in a man aged 25-45 years with major depressive disorder.

The DNA sequence follows: TGTGCCAGCAGCCGGGTTGTTAGCACTGAAGCTTTCTTT. This yields the protein CASSRVVSTEAFF. Here the chain combines TRBV7-8 and TRBJ1-1; the D gene assignment is ambiguous. Between the V and J ends, shortened by 5 bases and 4 bases respectively, the junction contains 11 bases. CDR1 and CDR2 are read off the germline V gene as SGHVS and FQNEAQ. The CDR3 goes from the cysteine to the phenylalanine over 13 residues. Just CDR3 DNA is preserved here, 39 bases in frame from base 1.